Below, 25 T cell receptor beta chains from the same sample are listed, as sequenced in a study of metastatic and nonmetastatic thyroid tumors. Nobody among the patients had been given any treatment before thyroid surgery. Via MiXCR, TCRdb re-called the PCR reads. Of 10,000 to 12,000 clones in the sample, over 30% were seen once. Sample: tumor tissue. These receptors all stem from a female donor with papillary thyroid cancer or a benign thyroid nodule (not recorded which). Some clones in this sample may be carry-over from other donors' samples.

This clone was counted only a few times. The V call is TRBV27, the J call TRBJ2-2, with D maybe TRBD1 (6 bases). Germline V gives CDR1 MNHEY, CDR2 SMNVEV (reference sequence). Trimming stripped 2 bases from V and 0 bases from J, with 7 bases between. This CDR3 has 15 amino acids. CDR3 protein: CASSLGGTNTGELFF. In DNA, the CDR3 is TGTGCCAGCAGTTTAGGGGGCACGAACACCGGGGAGCTGTTTTTT.

J is TRBJ2-7 and V is TRBV28; no firm D call. Germline loops: CDR1 MDHEN, CDR2 SYDVKM. Trimming shortened V by 7 bases and J by 6 bases, and 19 bases separated the two germline ends. The CDR3 consists of 14 residues. CDR3 sequence reads: CASNIRRAGSEQYF. CDR3 nucleotides: TGTGCCAGCAATATAAGGAGAGCCGGGTCCGAGCAGTACTTC.

The chain links TRBV7-9 to TRBJ2-1; 11 nucleotides line up with TRBD1. The V and J ends lost 8 bases and 5 bases, in that order; junction bases with no gene match: 2. Per the germline V gene, CDR1 is SEHNR and CDR2 is FQNEAQ (reference sequence). This CDR3 region has 13 residues. The CDR3 spells CASGTGGNNEQFF. CDR3 coding DNA: TGTGCCAGCGGGACAGGGGGGAACAATGAGCAGTTCTTC.

V gene TRBV28 combines with J gene TRBJ1-2; 10 nucleotides match TRBD1. The CDR3 is 15 amino acids. Per germline, CDR1 MDHEN and CDR2 SYDVKM. V lost 4 bases to trimming and J lost 5 bases; unmatched junction nucleotides: 7. The CDR3 coding sequence is TGTGCCAGCAGTTATGACAGGGGGCGTAGGTATGGCTACACCTTC. Encoded protein: CASSYDRGRRYGYTF.

This clone was recorded a few times. The chain recombines TRBV6-9 with TRBJ2-7; D assignment may be TRBD1 or TRBD2 (6 bases each). The V end was cut by 2 bases, the J end by 5 bases, with 19 bases between. Germline values: CDR1 MNHGY, CDR2 SVAAGI. The CDR3 loop spans 16 amino acids. CDR3 sequence: CASSYVPGEVLHEQYF. The CDR3, as DNA: TGTGCCAGCAGTTATGTACCAGGGGAGGTCTTACACGAGCAGTACTTC.

This chain joins TRBV19 and TRBJ1-2; TRBD1 agrees at 8 bases. This CDR3 has 17 amino acids. Looked up from germline, CDR1 is LNHDA and CDR2 is SQIVND (reference sequence). J was trimmed by 0 bases and V by 3 bases; bases with no gene match: 9. CDR3 bases: TGTGCCAGTAGTATGGGGCAGGGGGCTCTTACTAACTATGGCTACACCTTC. It is translated as CASSMGQGALTNYGYTF.

The chain carries TRBV5-1 and TRBJ1-2; TRBD1 agrees at 7 bases. The CDR3 has 15 amino acids. Trimming at V came to 1 base and at J to 8 bases, leaving 11 bases not matched to a gene. The germline gives CDR1 SGHRS, CDR2 YFSETQ. In DNA form, the CDR3 reads TGCGCCAGCAGCTTGTCGGGACAGACCCGGGAGGGCTACACCTTC. Translated: CASSLSGQTREGYTF.

The rearrangement joins TRBV20-1 to TRBJ2-7, with D perhaps TRBD1 (6 bases). V was pared by 5 bases and J by 4 bases, with 15 bases between. The CDR3 length is 13 residues. The germline gives CDR1 DFQATT, CDR2 SNEGSKA (reference sequence). This CDR3 reads CSAPGTYVYEQYF. DNA of the CDR3: TGCAGTGCTCCCGGGACATACGTTTACGAGCAGTACTTC.

J is TRBJ2-7 and V is TRBV3-1; 9 positions agree with TRBD2. J was trimmed by 0 bases and V by 0 bases; bases with no gene match: 0. Looked up from germline, CDR1 is LGHDT and CDR2 is YNNKEL (reference sequence). The CDR3 runs to 15 residues. The CDR3 region has the DNA TGTGCCAGCAGCCAAGATAGCGGGAGCTCCTACGAGCAGTACTTC. It yields the protein CASSQDSGSSYEQYF.

This rearrangement joins TRBV30 to TRBJ2-2; perhaps TRBD1 as D (6 bases). V gave up 0 bases and J gave up 5 bases, with 7 bases separating them. The germline gives CDR1 GTSNPN, CDR2 SVGIG (reference sequence). The CDR3 length is 13 residues. CDR3: CAWSVGGTGELFF. CDR3 DNA sequence: TGTGCCTGGAGTGTAGGGGGAACCGGGGAGCTGTTTTTT.

V usage is TRBV5-1 and J usage is TRBJ2-7; D assignment may be TRBD1 or TRBD2 (6 bases each). The CDR3 consists of 16 residues. Germline loops: CDR1 SGHRS, CDR2 YFSETQ. Trimming stripped 0 bases from V and 0 bases from J, with 13 bases between. CDR3 residues: CASSLVSGGHSYEQYF. The CDR3 DNA reads as TGCGCCAGCAGCTTGGTTAGTGGGGGGCACTCCTACGAGCAGTACTTC.

This clone was counted many times. This chain uses TRBV12-3 or TRBV12-4 with TRBJ2-3; 10 bases fit TRBD2. The junction had 5 bases not matched to a gene; V was cut back by 1 base and J by 1 base. The CDR3 covers 17 residues. CDR3 sequence (DNA): TGTGCCAGCAGTTTAGAGCGGGAGGGGTCACGCACAGATACGCAGTATTTT. Amino acid sequence: CASSLEREGSRTDTQYF.

The rearrangement links TRBV19 to TRBJ2-1; maybe TRBD1 (5 bases). The V gene lost 5 bases and the J gene lost 0 bases, with 17 bases spanning the gap. The CDR3 length is 17 residues. In germline, CDR1 is LNHDA, CDR2 SQIVND (reference sequence). CDR3 in DNA: TGTGCCAGTAGTTCAACTACAGGTTCTAGCTCCTACAATGAGCAGTTCTTC. Translating gives CASSSTTGSSSYNEQFF.

This clone was observed many times. This sequence joins TRBV5-6 and TRBJ2-3; 9 positions match TRBD2. Losses at the gene ends were 0 bases for V and 1 base for J; bases not matched to a gene: 9. The CDR3 is made up of 18 amino acids. Germline V CDR1 and CDR2: SGHDT, YYEEEE. The CDR3, as DNA: TGTGCCAGCAGCTTGGAGGTGGTAGCGGGGGTCCGCACAGATACGCAGTATTTT. Protein: CASSLEVVAGVRTDTQYF.

The rearrangement uses TRBV11-1 and TRBJ2-1, with 8 bases lining up with TRBD2. This CDR3 is built from 15 residues. In germline, CDR1 is SGHAT, CDR2 FQDESV (reference sequence). Trimming removed 5 bases from V and 9 bases from J; junction bases left unmatched: 12. The CDR3 DNA reads TGTGCCAGCAGCACCCTTAGCGGGGCGTTTTCTGAGCAGTTCTTC. It encodes CASSTLSGAFSEQFF.

CDR3 sequence reads: CASSYSRRVVSPGELFF. CDR3 DNA sequence: TGTGCCAGCAGTTACTCGAGAAGGGTTGTGAGCCCCGGGGAGCTGTTTTTT. The chain employs TRBV6-2 or TRBV6-3 and TRBJ2-2; D gene uncertain. The CDR3 is 17 residues long. V was trimmed by 0 bases and J by 6 bases, leaving 17 bases between them. CDR1 and CDR2 (germline): MNHEY, SVGEGT.

This clone was seen a handful of times. This chain uses TRBV6-1 with TRBJ2-7, with 11 bases lining up with TRBD2. The CDR3 contains 17 residues. The germline V gene has CDR1 MNHNS and CDR2 SASEGT. The J segment lost 2 bases and the V segment lost 5 bases, leaving 11 bases of the junction unmatched. CDR3 coding DNA: TGTGCCAGCAGTCCACAAACCGGGACTAGCGGAGCCTACGAGCAGTACTTC. It encodes CASSPQTGTSGAYEQYF.

This clone was seen a few times. This chain joins TRBV6-2 or TRBV6-3 and TRBJ2-2; 7 bases align to TRBD2. Looked up from germline, CDR1 is MNHEY and CDR2 is SVGEGT. The CDR3 length is 14 residues. V lost 2 bases to trimming and J lost 3 bases; unmatched junction nucleotides: 0. The CDR3 nucleotides are TGTGCCAGCAGTTACACTAGCGACACCGGGGAGCTGTTTTTT. Translating it yields CASSYTSDTGELFF.

The rearrangement uses TRBV7-3 and TRBJ2-1; TRBD2 is a possible D gene (5 bases). Deletions cut 2 bases from V and 4 bases from J, with 9 bases between. The CDR3 contains 14 residues. Germline V lookup: CDR1 SGHTA, CDR2 FQGTGA. CDR3 bases: TGTGCCAGCAGCTTATCGGGGTATTACAATGAGCAGTTCTTC. This codes for CASSLSGYYNEQFF.

This clone has just a few counts. The gene calls are TRBV6-2 or TRBV6-3 and TRBJ2-2, with 7 bases fitting TRBD2. Germline-derived CDR1 and CDR2 are MNHEY and SVGEGT. The trim removed 7 bases at V and 0 bases at J, leaving 5 bases unmatched. This CDR3 has 15 residues. Written as DNA, the CDR3 is TGTGCCAGCAAAAAGGGGACTACGAACACCGGGGAGCTGTTTTTT. Amino acids: CASKKGTTNTGELFF.

This clone was picked up a small number of times. The chain uses TRBV15 and TRBJ2-7; D unresolved. CDR3 length: 12 amino acids. CDR1 is LNHNV and CDR2 is YYDKDF in the germline V gene (reference sequence). V gave up 5 bases and J gave up 0 bases, with 5 bases separating them. The CDR3 DNA reads as TGTGCCACCAGCGACTCCTCCTACGAGCAGTACTTC. This sequence encodes CATSDSSYEQYF.

The chain recombines TRBV5-1 with TRBJ2-2; 7 positions agree with TRBD1. J was trimmed by 0 bases and V by 0 bases; bases with no gene match: 2. CDR3 length: 16 residues. Germline V CDR1 and CDR2: SGHRS, YFSETQ. The CDR3 is CASSLGGGANTGELFF. The CDR3 DNA sequence: TGCGCCAGCAGCTTGGGAGGGGGCGCGAACACCGGGGAGCTGTTTTTT.

This clone appeared a single time. The chain combines TRBV11-2 with TRBJ1-6; D call uncertain. Germline CDR1 is SGHAT and CDR2 is FQNNGV. CDR3 length equals 14 residues. The V end lost 1 base, the J end lost 13 bases, and 14 bases lay between the germline ends. CDR3 protein: CASSLGQARRPLHF. CDR3 nucleotide sequence: TGTGCCAGCAGCTTAGGGCAGGCACGGCGTCCCCTCCACTTT.

This rearrangement joins TRBV5-1 to TRBJ2-7; 8 nucleotides line up with TRBD1. The V gene end was trimmed by 4 bases and the J gene end by 5 bases; junction bases not matched to a gene: 8. Germline V gene sequence: CDR1 SGHRS, CDR2 YFSETQ. CDR3 length: 14 residues. The CDR3 DNA follows: TGCGCCAGCAGCATTACAGGGGGTAACGACGAGCAGTACTTC. Translation gives CASSITGGNDEQYF.

DNA of the CDR3: TGTGCCAGCAGCCCGGACAGGAATAATCAGCCCCAGCATTTT. Its translation: CASSPDRNNQPQHF. The rearrangement uses TRBV7-9 and TRBJ1-5; 7 nucleotides line up with TRBD1. The CDR3 is 14 residues long. Germline CDR1 and CDR2: SEHNR and FQNEAQ (reference sequence). The junction had 5 bases not matched to a gene; V was cut back by 5 bases and J by 4 bases.